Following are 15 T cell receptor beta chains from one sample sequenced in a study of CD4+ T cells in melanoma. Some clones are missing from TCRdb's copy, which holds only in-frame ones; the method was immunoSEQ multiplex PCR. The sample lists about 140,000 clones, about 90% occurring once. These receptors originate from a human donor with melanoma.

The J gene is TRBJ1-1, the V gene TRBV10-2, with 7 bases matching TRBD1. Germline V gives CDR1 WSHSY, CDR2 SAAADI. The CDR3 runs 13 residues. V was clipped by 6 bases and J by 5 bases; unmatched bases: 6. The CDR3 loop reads CASSPGGRTEAFF. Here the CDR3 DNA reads TGCGCCAGCAGCCCAGGGGGAAGGACTGAAGCTTTCTTT.

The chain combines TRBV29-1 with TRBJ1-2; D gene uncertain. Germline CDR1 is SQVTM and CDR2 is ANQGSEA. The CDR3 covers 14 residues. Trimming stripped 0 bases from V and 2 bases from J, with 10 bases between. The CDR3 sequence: CSVEDRGRNYGYTF. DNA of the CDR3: TGCAGCGTTGAAGACCGAGGGAGAAACTATGGCTACACCTTC.

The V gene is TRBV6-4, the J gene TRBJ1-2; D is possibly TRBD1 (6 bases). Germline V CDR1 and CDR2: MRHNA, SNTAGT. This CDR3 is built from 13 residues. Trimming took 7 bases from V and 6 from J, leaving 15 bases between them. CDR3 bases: TGTGCCAGCATAGGACAGAGCTGGAATGGCTACACCTTC. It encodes CASIGQSWNGYTF.

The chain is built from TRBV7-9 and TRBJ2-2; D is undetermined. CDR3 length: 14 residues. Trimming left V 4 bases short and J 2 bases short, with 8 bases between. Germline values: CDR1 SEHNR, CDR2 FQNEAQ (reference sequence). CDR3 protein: CASSSSQNTGELFF. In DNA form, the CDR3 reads TGTGCCAGCAGCTCCTCTCAAAACACCGGGGAGCTGTTTTTT.

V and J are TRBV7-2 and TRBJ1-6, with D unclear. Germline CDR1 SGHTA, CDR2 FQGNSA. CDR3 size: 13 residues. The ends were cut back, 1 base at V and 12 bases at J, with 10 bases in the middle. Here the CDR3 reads CASSLDSGGPLHF. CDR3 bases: TGTGCCAGCAGCTTAGACTCGGGTGGACCCCTCCACTTT.

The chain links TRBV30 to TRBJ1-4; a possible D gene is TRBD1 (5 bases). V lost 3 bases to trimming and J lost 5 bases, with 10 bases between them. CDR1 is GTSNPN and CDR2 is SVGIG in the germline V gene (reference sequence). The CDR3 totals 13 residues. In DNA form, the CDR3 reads TGTGCCTGGAGACCGGGGGAAAATGAAAAACTGTTTTTT. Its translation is CAWRPGENEKLFF.

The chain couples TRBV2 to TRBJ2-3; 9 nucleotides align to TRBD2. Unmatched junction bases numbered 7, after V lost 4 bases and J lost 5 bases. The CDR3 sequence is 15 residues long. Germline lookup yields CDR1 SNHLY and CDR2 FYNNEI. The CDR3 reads CASSALAGDQDTQYF. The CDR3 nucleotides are TGTGCCAGCAGTGCGTTAGCGGGGGACCAAGATACGCAGTATTTT.

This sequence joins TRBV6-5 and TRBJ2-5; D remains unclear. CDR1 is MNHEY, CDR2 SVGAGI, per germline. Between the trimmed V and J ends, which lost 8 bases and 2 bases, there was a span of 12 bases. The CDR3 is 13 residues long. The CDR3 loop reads CASLGQNQETQYF. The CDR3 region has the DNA TGTGCCAGCCTTGGCCAGAATCAAGAGACCCAGTACTTC.

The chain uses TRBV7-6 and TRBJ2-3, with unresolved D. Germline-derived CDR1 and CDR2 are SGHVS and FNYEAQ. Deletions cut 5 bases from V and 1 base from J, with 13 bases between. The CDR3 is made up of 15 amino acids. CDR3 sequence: CASSLQYMGTDTQYF. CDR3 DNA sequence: TGTGCCAGCAGCCTCCAGTACATGGGCACAGATACGCAGTATTTT.

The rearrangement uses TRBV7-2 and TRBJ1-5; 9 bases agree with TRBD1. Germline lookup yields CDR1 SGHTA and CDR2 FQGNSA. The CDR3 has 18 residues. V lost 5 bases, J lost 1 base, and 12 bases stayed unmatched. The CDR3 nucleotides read TGTGCCAGCAGCGCCTCCGGGACAGGGAGGCTGAGCAATCAGCCCCAGCATTTT. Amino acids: CASSASGTGRLSNQPQHF.

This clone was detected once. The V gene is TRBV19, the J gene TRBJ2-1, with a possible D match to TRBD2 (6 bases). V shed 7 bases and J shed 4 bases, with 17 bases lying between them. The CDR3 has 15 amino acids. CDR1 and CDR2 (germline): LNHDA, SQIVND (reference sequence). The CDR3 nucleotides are TGTGCCAGTAAGGCGGGGATTGAGGGGTACAATGAGCAGTTCTTC. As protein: CASKAGIEGYNEQFF.

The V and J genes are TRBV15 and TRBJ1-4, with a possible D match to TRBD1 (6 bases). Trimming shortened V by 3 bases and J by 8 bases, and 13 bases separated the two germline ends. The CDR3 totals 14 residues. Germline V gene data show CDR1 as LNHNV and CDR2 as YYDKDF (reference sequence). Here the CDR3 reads CATSRAGTQEKLFF. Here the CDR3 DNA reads TGTGCCACCAGCAGGGCCGGGACACAGGAAAAACTGTTTTTT. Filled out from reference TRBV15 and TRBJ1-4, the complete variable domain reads DAMVIQNPRYQVTQFGKPVTLSCSQTLNHNVMYWYQQKSSQAPKLLFHYYDKDFNNEADTPDNFQSRRPNTSFCFLDIRSPGLGDTAMYLCATSRAGTQEKLFFGSGTQLSVL.

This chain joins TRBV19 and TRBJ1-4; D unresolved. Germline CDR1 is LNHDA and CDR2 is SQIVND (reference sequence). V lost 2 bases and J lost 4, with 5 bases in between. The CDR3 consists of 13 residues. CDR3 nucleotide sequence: TGTGCCAGTAGTATACAGTTTAATGAAAAACTGTTTTTT. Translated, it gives CASSIQFNEKLFF.

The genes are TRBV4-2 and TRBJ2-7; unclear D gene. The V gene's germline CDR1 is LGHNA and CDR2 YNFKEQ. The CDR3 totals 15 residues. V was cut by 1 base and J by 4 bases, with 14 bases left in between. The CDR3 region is CASSQVGRGLYEQYF. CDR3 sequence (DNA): TGTGCCAGCAGCCAAGTGGGAAGAGGCCTTTACGAGCAGTACTTC.

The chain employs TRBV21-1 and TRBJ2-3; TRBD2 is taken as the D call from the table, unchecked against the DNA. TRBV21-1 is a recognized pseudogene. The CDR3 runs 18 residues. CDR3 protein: CASSKEPAARLSTDTQYF. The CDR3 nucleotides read TGTGCCAGCAGCAAAGAGCCAGCGGCCCGTTTGAGCACAGATACGCAGTATTTT.